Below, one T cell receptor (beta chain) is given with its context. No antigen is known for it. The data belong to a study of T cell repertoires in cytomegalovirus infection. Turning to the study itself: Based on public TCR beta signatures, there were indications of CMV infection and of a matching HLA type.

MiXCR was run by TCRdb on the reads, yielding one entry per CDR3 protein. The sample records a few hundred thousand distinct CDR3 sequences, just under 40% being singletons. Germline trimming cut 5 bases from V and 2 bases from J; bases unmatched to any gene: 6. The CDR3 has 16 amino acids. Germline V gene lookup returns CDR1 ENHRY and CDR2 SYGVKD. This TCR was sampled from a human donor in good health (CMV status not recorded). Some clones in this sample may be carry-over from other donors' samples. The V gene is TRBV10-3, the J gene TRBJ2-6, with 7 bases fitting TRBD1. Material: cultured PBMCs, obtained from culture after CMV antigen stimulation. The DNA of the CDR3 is TGTGCCATCAGTTCTGACAGGGTCGCTGGGGCCAACGTCCTGACTTTC. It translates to CAISSDRVAGANVLTF.